Listed below are T cell receptor beta chains from one sample, sequenced in a study of blood T cell repertoires in COVID-19. Assay used: immunoSEQ multiplex PCR; TCRdb lists only in-frame clones, some missing. The sample yields just over 300,000 clones, around 86% seen once. Material for sequencing was PBMCs or T cells enriched from blood (not recorded which). Receptors originate from a man under 40 who had recovered from COVID-19. CDR3s include the opening cysteine and the closing phenylalanine or tryptophan. The D gene is left open where the match is weak. Only some rows state a clone size, as once, few, many or a class for expanded clones.

>.|TRBJ1-5|.|TRBV30
CAWSPGAGPSFNQPQHF
TGTGCCTGGAGCCCCGGGGCGGGGCCTTCTTTTAATCAGCCCCAGCATTTT
>.|TRBJ2-7|TRBD2|TRBV7-9
CAGHIRTSVPYEQYF
TGTGCCGGCCACATTCGGACTAGCGTTCCCTACGAGCAGTACTTC
>.|TRBJ1-4|TRBD1|TRBV5-4
CASSPGDSQEKLFF
TGTGCCAGCAGCCCCGGGGACAGCCAAGAAAAACTGTTTTTT
>once|TRBJ1-2|TRBD1|TRBV2
CASSDPGQGRILSYTF
TGTGCCAGCAGTGATCCGGGACAGGGAAGGATCTTAAGCTACACCTTC
>once|TRBJ2-1|TRBD2|TRBV11-2
CASSGGGPGEQFF
TGTGCCAGCAGCGGGGGAGGGCCGGGCGAGCAGTTCTTC
>.|TRBJ1-2|.|TRBV6-2/TRBV6-3
CASTPGSRANYGYTF
TGTGCCAGCACCCCCGGAAGCAGGGCGAACTATGGCTACACCTTC
>.|TRBJ1-1|TRBD1|TRBV7-6
CASRSRQGEAFF
TGTGCCAGCAGATCTAGACAGGGCGAAGCTTTCTTT
>.|TRBJ2-7|TRBD1|TRBV5-6
CASSIETGGLYEQYF
TGTGCCAGCAGCATTGAGACAGGGGGACTTTACGAGCAGTACTTC
>.|TRBJ2-1|TRBD2|TRBV7-2
CASRGSPLREGAYNEQFF
TGTGCCAGCAGGGGTTCGCCCCTACGGGAGGGCGCCTACAATGAGCAGTTCTTC
>.|TRBJ2-7|TRBD1|TRBV6-5
CASSYRDRGSYEQYF
TGTGCCAGCAGTTACAGGGACAGGGGCTCCTACGAGCAGTACTTC
>.|TRBJ1-2|.|TRBV10-2
CARAPTDRFYGYTF
TGCGCCAGGGCACCTACTGACAGGTTCTATGGCTACACCTTC
>.|TRBJ1-1|TRBD1|TRBV3-1/TRBV3-2
CASSATGGAENTEAFF
TGTGCCAGCAGCGCGACAGGGGGCGCCGAGAACACTGAAGCTTTCTTT
>.|TRBJ2-3|.|TRBV7-9
CASSLSSQGSDTQYF
TGTGCCAGCAGCTTAAGTTCCCAGGGGTCAGATACGCAGTATTTT
>once|TRBJ2-1|TRBD2|TRBV29-1
CSGVRTSGRGNEQFF
TGCAGCGGCGTGAGGACTAGCGGGAGAGGGAATGAGCAGTTCTTC
>.|TRBJ2-7|TRBD1|TRBV13
CASSGGQRSYEQYF
TGTGCCAGCAGCGGGGGACAGCGATCCTACGAGCAGTACTTC
>.|TRBJ2-1|TRBD1|TRBV6-4
CASSEARDSYNEQFF
TGTGCCAGCAGTGAGGCCCGGGACAGTTACAATGAGCAGTTCTTC
>few|TRBJ2-1|TRBD2|TRBV5-1
CASSRGGTYNEQFF
TGCGCCAGCTCTCGGGGGGGCACGTACAATGAGCAGTTCTTC
>.|TRBJ2-4|TRBD2|TRBV19
CASSMVSGRNIQYF
TGTGCCAGTAGTATGGTTAGCGGGAGGAACATTCAGTACTTC
>once|TRBJ1-5|.|TRBV19
CASSRGGEISNQPQHF
TGTGCCAGTAGTAGGGGGGGTGAAATCAGCAATCAGCCCCAGCATTTT
>.|TRBJ2-6|TRBD2|TRBV29-1
CSVPRGGQAGANVLTF
TGCAGCGTGCCTCGGGGGGGTCAGGCTGGGGCCAACGTCCTGACTTTC
>.|TRBJ2-1|TRBD2|TRBV7-9
CASSSRTSGINSYNEQFF
TGTGCCAGCAGCTCTCGGACTAGCGGGATTAACTCCTACAATGAGCAGTTCTTC
>.|TRBJ1-1|TRBD1|TRBV6-5
CATLMPGTGGFEAFF
TGTGCCACCCTTATGCCCGGGACAGGGGGCTTTGAAGCTTTCTTT
>.|TRBJ2-1|TRBD1|TRBV14
CASSPGDRGYNEQFF
TGTGCCAGCAGCCCCGGGGACAGGGGTTACAATGAGCAGTTCTTC
>.|TRBJ2-2|TRBD1|TRBV6-4
CASIIGQGRNTGELFF
TGTGCCAGCATTATTGGACAGGGAAGAAACACCGGGGAGCTGTTTTTT
>.|TRBJ2-7|TRBD1|TRBV10-3
CAISDGTGVHEQYF
TGTGCCATCAGTGACGGGACAGGGGTCCACGAGCAGTACTTC
>once|TRBJ2-1|.|TRBV6-1
CASSEILTTRNEQFF
TGTGCCAGCAGTGAAATTTTGACTACCAGGAATGAGCAGTTCTTC
>.|TRBJ1-1|.|TRBV27
CASGPGRTEAFF
TGTGCCAGCGGGCCAGGCAGAACTGAAGCTTTCTTT
>.|TRBJ1-3|.|TRBV7-8
CASSLALGRGNTIYF
TGTGCCAGCAGCTTGGCACTGGGGAGAGGAAACACCATATATTTT
>.|TRBJ1-5|.|TRBV2
CASSEASAGRQPQHF
TGTGCCAGCAGTGAAGCTTCGGCAGGGCGGCAGCCCCAGCATTTT
>.|TRBJ2-7|.|TRBV11-3
CASSLGADYEQYF
TGTGCCAGCAGCTTAGGAGCCGACTACGAGCAGTACTTC
>.|TRBJ1-1|.|TRBV27
CASSLGVGGTEAFF
TGTGCCAGCAGTTTAGGGGTAGGGGGCACTGAAGCTTTCTTT
>.|TRBJ1-1|.|TRBV3-1/TRBV3-2
CASSLGPGTEAFF
TGTGCCAGCAGCCTTGGCCCCGGGACTGAAGCTTTCTTT
>few|TRBJ2-7|.|TRBV30
CAWTGGAYEQYF
TGTGCCTGGACCGGCGGGGCCTACGAGCAGTACTTC
>.|TRBJ1-2|.|TRBV6-1
CASSDPAGFDYGYTF
TGTGCCAGCAGTGACCCCGCAGGGTTCGACTATGGCTACACCTTC
>.|TRBJ2-7|.|TRBV9
CASSSGGPGYEQYF
TGTGCCAGCAGCTCCGGGGGGCCGGGGTACGAGCAGTACTTC
>.|TRBJ2-6|.|TRBV23-1
CASSQVPGARSGANVLTF
TGCGCCAGCAGTCAAGTTCCAGGGGCTCGTTCTGGGGCCAACGTCCTGACTTTC
>.|TRBJ2-7|.|TRBV24-1
CATSDQGRYEQYF
TGTGCCACCAGTGACCAGGGCAGATACGAGCAGTACTTC
>few|TRBJ2-7|.|TRBV5-6
CASSLDRSYEQYF
TGTGCCAGCAGCTTGGATCGCTCCTACGAGCAGTACTTC
>.|TRBJ2-7|TRBD1|TRBV5-1
CASSLAGQGYEQYF
TGCGCCAGCAGCTTGGCTGGACAGGGCTACGAGCAGTACTTC
>.|TRBJ2-1|.|TRBV5-5
CASSLGQTYNEQFF
TGTGCCAGCAGCTTGGGGCAGACCTACAATGAGCAGTTCTTC
>.|TRBJ2-2|.|TRBV5-1
CASRKGSTNTGELFF
TGCGCCAGCAGGAAGGGGTCGACGAACACCGGGGAGCTGTTTTTT
>.|TRBJ2-6|.|TRBV5-1
CASSLVNSGANVLTF
TGCGCCAGCAGCTTGGTTAACTCTGGGGCCAACGTCCTGACTTTC
>once|TRBJ1-2|.|TRBV21-1
CASSKAGAVYGYTF
TGTGCCAGCAGCAAAGCGGGGGCCGTATATGGCTACACCTTC
>.|TRBJ2-2|.|TRBV25-1
CASWGRGKAGELFF
TGTGCCAGCTGGGGCAGGGGTAAGGCCGGGGAGCTGTTTTTT
>.|TRBJ2-7|TRBD1|TRBV5-4
CASSSRWAGGNEQYF
TGTGCCAGCAGCTCCCGCTGGGCAGGGGGCAATGAGCAGTACTTC
>.|TRBJ1-5|.|TRBV30
CAWSAGGHQPQHF
TGTGCCTGGAGCGCGGGGGGGCATCAGCCCCAGCATTTT
>.|TRBJ1-5|.|TRBV7-2
CASSIASGNQPQHF
TGTGCCAGCTCCATAGCGTCTGGCAATCAGCCCCAGCATTTT
>.|TRBJ1-2|.|TRBV28
CASSAAGADYGYTF
TGTGCCAGCAGTGCCGCGGGGGCCGACTATGGCTACACCTTC
>.|TRBJ2-2|TRBD1|TRBV24-1
CATSDHRGLNTGELFF
TGTGCCACCAGTGACCACAGGGGTTTGAACACCGGGGAGCTGTTTTTT
>.|TRBJ2-7|TRBD1|TRBV5-1
CASSFGTAPYEQYF
TGCGCCAGCAGCTTCGGGACAGCCCCCTACGAGCAGTACTTC
>.|TRBJ1-3|.|TRBV7-8
CASSFPSGNTIYF
TGTGCCAGCAGCTTCCCATCTGGAAACACCATATATTTT